This T cell receptor (beta chain) was identified during a study of blood T cell repertoires in COVID-19. Study-wide context: PBMCs, B-cell-depleted T cells, or T cells provided the cDNA or gDNA that made up the material.

Germline V CDR1 and CDR2: LNHDA, SQIVND (reference sequence). The V gene lost 8 bases and the J gene lost 0 bases, with 14 bases spanning the gap. The CDR3 totals 15 residues. The data were produced by immunoSEQ multiplex PCR, yet TCRdb's version contains in-frame clones alone and is incomplete. This table has more than 250,000 clones, roughly 87% appearing once. This chain connects TRBV19 to TRBJ1-3; perhaps TRBD1 as D (5 bases). The sequenced sample consisted of peripheral blood. This sequence originates from a man aged 50 to 60 with active or convalescent COVID-19. The CDR3 loop is CASSPDSNSGNTIYF. Here the CDR3 DNA reads TGTGCCAGTTCCCCCGACAGTAACTCTGGAAACACCATATATTTT.